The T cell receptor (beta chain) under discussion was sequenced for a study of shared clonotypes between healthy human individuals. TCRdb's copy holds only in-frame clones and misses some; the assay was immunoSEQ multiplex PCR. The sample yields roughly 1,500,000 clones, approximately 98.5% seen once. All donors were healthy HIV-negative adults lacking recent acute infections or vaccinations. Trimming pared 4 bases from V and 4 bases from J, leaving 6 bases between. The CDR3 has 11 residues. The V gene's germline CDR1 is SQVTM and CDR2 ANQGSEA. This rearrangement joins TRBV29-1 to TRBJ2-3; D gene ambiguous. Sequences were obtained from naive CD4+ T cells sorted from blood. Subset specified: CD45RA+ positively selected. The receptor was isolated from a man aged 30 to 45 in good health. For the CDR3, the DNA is TGCAGCGTTGCAGTTCCAGATACGCAGTATTTT. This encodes CSVAVPDTQYF.